The T cell receptor (beta chain) described here comes from a study of T cells in Graves' hyperthyroidism and ophthalmopathy. Germline loops: CDR1 SNHLY, CDR2 FYNNEI. V was cut by 6 bases and J by 3 bases, with 16 bases left in between. The CDR3 runs to 15 residues. This clonotype was found many times. From RNA transcripts, TCR beta CDR3 regions were amplified. Using the HTBI primer set, a first-round RT-PCR was run on the TCR CDR3. One entry per CDR3 protein, called by TCRdb with MiXCR from the multiplex PCR reads. The data contain 690,000 or so distinct CDR3 sequences, about 19% of them singletons. Sequenced sample: blood. The sequence came from a woman in her forties or fifties with Graves' hyperthyroidism that later progressed to Graves' ophthalmopathy. The rearrangement uses TRBV2 and TRBJ2-3; D possibly matches TRBD1 or TRBD2 (7 bases each). CDR3 nucleotide sequence: TGTGCCAGCAGGGACCACCAGGGGGGGACAGATACGCAGTATTTT. Its protein product is CASRDHQGGTDTQYF.